Below are 13 T cell receptor beta chains sequenced from a single sample in a study of OX40 agonist ivuxolimab in advanced cancers. Some clones are missing from TCRdb's copy, which holds only in-frame ones; the method was immunoSEQ multiplex PCR. The sample has tens of thousands of clones, 70% to 90% seen once; the top ten hold 1.5% to 2%. This specimen consisted of CD4+ or CD8+ T cells sorted from blood, obtained in a trial of the OX40 agonist ivuxolimab. The receptors shown here come from an adult with an advanced solid tumor such as melanoma, head and neck, liver or kidney cancer.

A remark on this clone: At the DNA level, this CDR3 is encoded by other sequences in the same sample as well. The chain is built from TRBV6-5 and TRBJ1-4, with 9 positions matching TRBD1. This CDR3 region has 14 residues. V shed 6 bases, J shed 2 bases, and the junction held 1 base outside the gene matches. CDR1 is MNHEY and CDR2 is SVGAGI in the germline V gene. The DNA of the CDR3 is TGTGCCAGCAGAGGGACAGGGACTAATGAAAAACTGTTTTTT. This translates into CASRGTGTNEKLFF.

The rearrangement links TRBV19 to TRBJ2-5; 8 nucleotides agree with TRBD1. CDR3 length equals 16 residues. Germline V gene data show CDR1 as LNHDA and CDR2 as SQIVND (reference sequence). Unmatched junction bases numbered 7, after V lost 0 bases and J lost 4 bases. CDR3 bases: TGTGCCAGTAGTATAGATCCGACAGGGGTTGGAGAGACCCAGTACTTC. Its translation is CASSIDPTGVGETQYF.

This clone was seen once. This rearrangement joins TRBV15 to TRBJ2-5; D is unresolved. V lost 0 bases and J lost 5, with 4 bases in between. The germline CDR1 and CDR2 sequences are LNHNV and YYDKDF (reference sequence). The CDR3 is 12 amino acids. CDR3 in amino acids: CATSRDGETQYF. CDR3 DNA: TGTGCCACCAGCAGAGATGGCGAGACCCAGTACTTC.

V and J are TRBV28 and TRBJ1-2; D is undetermined. This CDR3 has 14 amino acids. Germline V gives CDR1 MDHEN, CDR2 SYDVKM. The V end was cut by 4 bases, the J end by 4 bases, with 13 bases between. The CDR3, as DNA: TGTGCCAGCAGTTATTGGAGGAGAGGCTATGGCTACACCTTC. This translates into CASSYWRRGYGYTF.

The chain combines TRBV9 with TRBJ2-7; possibly TRBD1 for D (7 bases). The CDR3 is made up of 15 amino acids. Trimming took 0 bases from V and 3 from J, leaving 13 bases between them. Germline V lookup: CDR1 SGDLS, CDR2 YYNGEE. Written as DNA, the CDR3 is TGTGCCAGCAGCGTAGCCCCGCAGGGGGGCTACGAGCAGTACTTC. This encodes CASSVAPQGGYEQYF.

The rearrangement joins TRBV14 to TRBJ2-7; 7 nucleotides line up with TRBD2. Germline values: CDR1 SGHDN, CDR2 FVKESK. CDR3 length: 13 residues. V lost 1 base, J lost 7 bases, and 4 bases stayed unmatched. This CDR3 reads CASSQGQGGEQYF. The CDR3 coding sequence is TGTGCCAGCAGCCAAGGGCAGGGAGGGGAGCAGTACTTC.

This rearrangement joins TRBV7-2 to TRBJ1-5, with TRBD1 matching over 9 bases. Trimming removed 5 bases from V and 3 bases from J; junction bases left unmatched: 5. Germline V gene lookup returns CDR1 SGHTA and CDR2 FQGNSA. The CDR3 extends over 15 amino acids. The CDR3 nucleotides read TGTGCCAGCAGCCCAAGACAGGGGGTCAATCAGCCCCAGCATTTT. Translation: CASSPRQGVNQPQHF.

The rearrangement uses TRBV28 and TRBJ1-4; TRBD1 might be the D (6 bases). The CDR3 totals 15 residues. Germline V gives CDR1 MDHEN, CDR2 SYDVKM. Trimming cost V 4 bases and J 8 bases, with 17 bases left between them. DNA of the CDR3: TGTGCCAGCAGTTCGACAGGTCTGTTAAAGGAAAAACTGTTTTTT. Protein product: CASSSTGLLKEKLFF.

The chain carries TRBV15 and TRBJ2-7, with 7 bases identical to TRBD1. Germline CDR1 is LNHNV and CDR2 is YYDKDF (reference sequence). Trimming took 3 bases from V and 4 from J; bases not matched to a gene: 3. The CDR3 contains 13 residues. Written as DNA, the CDR3 is TGTGCCACCAGCAGCCCGGACAGGTACGAGCAGTACTTC. Its translation is CATSSPDRYEQYF.

This clone was counted a few times. The chain uses TRBV28 and TRBJ1-1, with D possibly TRBD1 on 5 matching bases. V dropped 5 bases and J dropped 3 bases, with 19 bases sitting between them. The CDR3 contains 16 residues. Germline lookup yields CDR1 MDHEN and CDR2 SYDVKM. This CDR3 is CASSTGPGGGDTEAFF. The CDR3 coding sequence is TGTGCCAGCAGTACTGGACCTGGGGGGGGTGACACTGAAGCTTTCTTT.

V is TRBV7-9 and J is TRBJ2-1; 9 bases are a match to TRBD2. Unmatched junction bases numbered 7, after V lost 1 base and J lost 6 bases. This CDR3 contains 16 residues. The germline V gene encodes CDR1 SEHNR and CDR2 FQNEAQ (reference sequence). DNA for the CDR3: TGTGCCAGCAGCTTAGAGGGCCTAGCGGGACGCAATGAGCAGTTCTTC. Translated: CASSLEGLAGRNEQFF.

This chain links TRBV28 with TRBJ1-3; D call uncertain. The germline V gene encodes CDR1 MDHEN and CDR2 SYDVKM. The CDR3 has 15 residues. Deletions cut 2 bases from V and 2 bases from J, with 10 bases between. In nucleotides, the CDR3 is TGTGCCAGCAGTTTAGTTCAGCTTCCTGGAAACACCATATATTTT. Translation: CASSLVQLPGNTIYF.

J is TRBJ2-7 and V is TRBV6-6; D gene uncertain. Germline V CDR1 and CDR2: MNHNY, SVGAGI (reference sequence). The CDR3 spans 13 residues. Trimming cost V 2 bases and J 3 bases, with 8 bases left between them. CDR3 nucleotide sequence: TGTGCCAGCAGTTACGGGCAGTTCTACGAGCAGTACTTC. Translating it yields CASSYGQFYEQYF.